The clone carrying this TCR beta chain showed up just a few times. Antigen specificity is unknown. Individual cDNA molecules were tagged with unique molecular identifiers. One entry per CDR3 protein results from TCRdb running MiXCR on the 5' RACE reads. This table holds about 71,000 distinct CDR3 sequences, roughly 12% found once. The sample is drawn from a study of early T cells in non-severe SARS-CoV-2 infection. Background on the study: Unpaired chains resulted from sequencing bulk RNA of unsorted whole blood. Study-wide results and caveats: In VDJdb matching, anti-spike CD8 responses were favored while private and CD4 specificities went missing.

Germline V lookup: CDR1 DFQATT, CDR2 SNEGSKA (reference sequence). CDR3 length equals 14 residues. Between the trimmed V and J ends, which lost 2 bases and 7 bases, there was a span of 12 bases. This chain links TRBV20-1 with TRBJ1-6; D is uncertain. This sample comprised whole blood, obtained at baseline. This TCR came from an adult who was a healthcare worker with PCR-confirmed SARS-CoV-2 infection or an uninfected control (not recorded which). The CDR3 nucleotides are TGCAGTGCTAGACCCCAAACGTGGAATTCACCCCTCCACTTT. Its protein is CSARPQTWNSPLHF.